This T cell receptor beta chain came from a study of sequential checkpoint blockade in melanoma. As for the study in general: Each arm's sequence ended with maintenance nivolumab.

The germline V and J ends were trimmed by 4 bases and 6 bases, with 13 bases remaining between them. The CDR3 is 13 amino acids. CDR1 is MNHEY and CDR2 is SMNVEV in the germline V gene (reference sequence). Using immunoSEQ multiplex PCR, the repertoire was profiled, and TCRdb retains in-frame clones only, with some absent. The table has 11,000 to 15,000 clones, about three quarters seen once. Treatment here: randomized to nivolumab then ipilimumab (arm A) or the reverse (arm B). Live CD3+CD8+ CD19− CD56− cells were sorted from PBMCs. The sample in question was CD8+ T cells sorted from blood (inferred from file names), obtained from a patient given nivolumab and ipilimumab in sequence. The rearrangement uses TRBV27 and TRBJ2-7; tentative D call: TRBD1 (6 bases). The receptor was derived from a human donor with melanoma. The chain's CDR3 is CASSYGTRGEQYF. The CDR3 DNA sequence: TGTGCCAGCAGTTACGGGACACGGGGCGAGCAGTACTTC.